Presented here are 21 T cell receptor beta chains from one specimen sequenced in a study of blood T cells in healthy people across ages. Together with a sample-barcoded 5' primer, a J-beta primer mix was included in a second PCR lasting about 6 to 11 cycles. TCRdb used MiXCR to reprocess the 5' RACE reads, holding one entry per CDR3 protein. The data show roughly 1,500,000 distinct CDR3 sequences, with approximately 40% seen just once and 7.9% held by the top ten. Sequenced sample: blood. These receptor sequences come from a young woman in good health.

The gene calls are TRBV6-1 and TRBJ2-4, with 8 bases lining up with TRBD1. CDR1 MNHNS and CDR2 SASEGT come from the germline V gene. The CDR3 is 15 amino acids. V lost 4 bases to trimming and J lost 3 bases; unmatched junction nucleotides: 5. CDR3 region: CASSAGGAGKNIQYF. CDR3 DNA: TGTGCCAGCAGTGCAGGGGGCGCCGGCAAAAACATTCAGTACTTC.

The rearrangement joins TRBV11-3 to TRBJ2-7; D not resolved. V lost 1 base and J 12 bases, leaving 4 bases between the germline ends. This CDR3 has 9 amino acids. Germline lookup yields CDR1 SGHNT and CDR2 YENEEA. CDR3 coding DNA: TGTGCCAGCAGCTTAGTTGGGTACTTC. The encoded protein is CASSLVGYF.

A few counts support this clonotype. This rearrangement joins TRBV12-3 or TRBV12-4 to TRBJ1-2; TRBD1 is a possible D gene (6 bases). Trimming shortened V by 6 bases and J by 0 bases, and 17 bases separated the two germline ends. The CDR3 loop spans 16 amino acids. CDR3 in DNA: TGTGCCAGCAGCCCCGCGATAGGGGGAACTAACTATGGCTACACCTTC. This encodes CASSPAIGGTNYGYTF.

The V gene is TRBV6-1, the J gene TRBJ2-2; the D gene could be TRBD1 or TRBD2 (5 bases each). From germline, CDR1 is MNHNS and CDR2 SASEGT. This CDR3 has 11 amino acids. Trimming cost V 10 bases and J 8 bases, with 11 bases left between them. DNA for the CDR3: TGTGCCACCCTGTGGGGGGGGGAGCTGTTTTTT. Translating gives CATLWGGELFF.

V gene TRBV3-1 combines with J gene TRBJ2-2, with D perhaps being TRBD1 or TRBD2 (5 bases each). V shed 5 bases and J shed 0 bases, with 19 bases lying between them. The V gene's germline CDR1 is LGHDT and CDR2 YNNKEL (reference sequence). This CDR3 has 18 residues. The CDR3 is CASSGPRRDGPNTGELFF. CDR3 bases: TGTGCCAGCAGCGGACCACGACGGGACGGCCCGAACACCGGGGAGCTGTTTTTT.

The chain joins TRBV20-1 to TRBJ2-7; D is unresolved. Trimming took off 1 base at V and 6 bases at J, with 10 bases between the two ends. This CDR3 contains 12 residues. Germline CDR1 is DFQATT and CDR2 is SNEGSKA (reference sequence). CDR3 nucleotide sequence: TGCAGTGCTAGAGGGAGAGGTGGCGAGCAGTACTTC. It codes for CSARGRGGEQYF.

This clonotype was counted between two and nine times. The chain joins TRBV20-1 to TRBJ2-1, with 11 bases fitting TRBD1. V dropped 1 base and J dropped 9; count of bases not matched to a gene: 2. CDR1 is DFQATT and CDR2 is SNEGSKA in the germline V gene (reference sequence). The CDR3 consists of 13 residues. CDR3 in amino acids: CSARGDRGSEQFF. The DNA for the CDR3 is TGCAGTGCTAGAGGGGACAGGGGGAGTGAGCAGTTCTTC.

The chain carries TRBV6-2 or TRBV6-3 and TRBJ2-5; TRBD1 aligns across 7 bases. V dropped 2 bases and J dropped 4; count of bases not matched to a gene: 4. The V gene's germline CDR1 is MNHEY and CDR2 SVGEGT. This CDR3 region has 14 residues. As DNA, the CDR3 is TGTGCCAGCAGTTACAAGGGGGCGAGAGAGACCCAGTACTTC. This sequence encodes CASSYKGARETQYF.

V gene TRBV11-2 combines with J gene TRBJ2-5, with D possibly called TRBD1 or TRBD2 (5 bases each). The V and J ends lost 1 base and 3 bases respectively, with 15 bases between them. The CDR3 loop spans 16 amino acids. The germline gives CDR1 SGHAT, CDR2 FQNNGV. The CDR3 DNA is TGTGCCAGCAGCTTAGCCCCGACCGGGACGGAAGAGACCCAGTACTTC. This gives the protein CASSLAPTGTEETQYF.

This clonotype was seen a handful of times. The chain's CDR3 is CASSQDGTGDALGANVLTF. In DNA form, the CDR3 reads TGCGCCAGCAGCCAAGACGGAACAGGGGACGCCCTTGGGGCCAACGTCCTGACTTTC. The chain combines TRBV4-1 with TRBJ2-6; 7 nucleotides match TRBD1. Germline V gene sequence: CDR1 MGHRA, CDR2 YSYEKL. This CDR3 region has 19 residues. V lost 0 bases to trimming and J lost 3 bases; unmatched junction nucleotides: 11.

The chain couples TRBV12-3 or TRBV12-4 to TRBJ1-2; D gene ambiguous. The CDR3 is made up of 13 amino acids. Trimming stripped 3 bases from V and 8 bases from J, with 13 bases between. CDR3 in DNA: TGTGCCAGCAGTTTGGGGAAGGGAGGGGGCTACACCTTC. It is translated as CASSLGKGGGYTF.

A few counts support this clonotype. The V call is TRBV29-1, the J call TRBJ2-7; a possible D gene is TRBD1 (6 bases). The CDR3 sequence is 18 residues long. The germline V gene has CDR1 SQVTM and CDR2 ANQGSEA. V was shortened by 0 bases and J by 1 base, with 22 bases between the two germline ends. The CDR3 nucleotides are TGCAGCGTTGAAGATAGGGAAACTACAGGGAGCGGTTCCTACGAGCAGTACTTC. This codes for CSVEDRETTGSGSYEQYF.

V and J are TRBV10-3 and TRBJ2-1, with unresolved D. Trimming left V 0 bases short and J 9 bases short, with 9 bases between. Germline-derived CDR1 and CDR2 are ENHRY and SYGVKD. The CDR3 covers 13 residues. The CDR3 DNA sequence: TGTGCCATCAGTGAGTCAGGGCCTGGTGAGCAGTTCTTC. It specifies CAISESGPGEQFF.

Concerning this clonotype: The junction departs from the called germline gene at one end, perhaps through a read error. The chain recombines TRBV4-2 with TRBJ2-1; D is undetermined. This CDR3 has 14 residues. Germline V CDR1 and CDR2: LGHNA, YNFKEQ. The DNA of the CDR3 is TGTACCAGCAGCCAAGGCGACACCTACAATGAGCAGTTCTTC. This sequence encodes CTSSQGDTYNEQFF.

V is TRBV3-1 and J is TRBJ2-7; D possibly corresponds to TRBD2 (6 bases). The germline gives CDR1 LGHDT, CDR2 YNNKEL (reference sequence). This CDR3 is built from 13 residues. Trimming pared 6 bases from V and 2 bases from J, leaving 11 bases between. The CDR3 DNA reads TGTGCCAGCAGTCCTCGGGAGCCCTACGAGCAGTACTTC. It yields the protein CASSPREPYEQYF.

The J gene is TRBJ2-3, the V gene TRBV27; 11 nucleotides line up with TRBD2. Germline CDR1 is MNHEY and CDR2 is SMNVEV (reference sequence). The V and J ends lost 9 bases and 3 bases, in that order; junction bases with no gene match: 5. The CDR3 runs 14 residues. The CDR3 DNA follows: TGTGCCAGATCTACTAGCGGGAGAACAGATACGCAGTATTTT. This translates into CARSTSGRTDTQYF.

In regard to this clonotype: In this CDR3 the conserved last residue, phenylalanine or tryptophan, is missing, so a read error is likely. The rearrangement joins TRBV20-1 to TRBJ2-7; 7 bases match TRBD2. The V and J ends lost 0 bases and 0 bases, in that order; junction bases with no gene match: 5. CDR3 length: 15 amino acids. CDR1 is DFQATT, CDR2 SNEGSKA, per germline (reference sequence). CDR3 loop: CSARDLAVVSYEQYL. CDR3 bases: TGCAGTGCTAGAGATCTAGCGGTCGTCTCCTACGAGCAGTACCTC.

This chain joins TRBV2 and TRBJ2-1, with 11 bases that match TRBD2. V trimming: 4 bases; J trimming: 3 bases; junction bases outside the gene matches: 5. The CDR3 covers 16 residues. Germline values: CDR1 SNHLY, CDR2 FYNNEI. The CDR3 is CASSGTSGGHYNEQFF. The CDR3 nucleotides read TGTGCCAGCAGTGGTACTAGCGGGGGCCACTACAATGAGCAGTTCTTC.

The chain carries TRBV5-4 and TRBJ1-2; D remains unclear. The germline V gene has CDR1 SGHNT and CDR2 YYREEE (reference sequence). V was trimmed by 4 bases and J by 4 bases, leaving 17 bases between them. The length of the CDR3 is 15 residues. In DNA form, the CDR3 reads TGTGCCAGCAGCCCTTCAACGGCAGCTAGCTATGGCTACACCTTC. Amino acids: CASSPSTAASYGYTF. Based on the CDR3 plus reference TRBV5-4 and TRBJ1-2, the full variable domain is ETGVTQSPTHLIKTRGQQVTLRCSSQSGHNTVSWYQQALGQGPQFIFQYYREEENGRGNFPPRFSGLQFPNYSSELNVNALELDDSALYLCASSPSTAASYGYTFGSGTRLTVV.

This clonotype was seen a few times. The chain recombines TRBV7-8 with TRBJ2-1; no reliable D call. V lost 5 bases and J 8 bases, leaving 22 bases between the germline ends. CDR1 and CDR2 (germline): SGHVS, FQNEAQ. The CDR3 has 16 amino acids. CDR3 in DNA: TGTGCCAGCAGCCCAAGTCGGGCTACGGTTAGGGATGAGCAGTTCTTC. Translating gives CASSPSRATVRDEQFF.

This clonotype was seen just once. The chain uses TRBV5-6 and TRBJ2-3; D is unclear. Deletions cut 4 bases from V and 6 bases from J, with 12 bases between. Looked up from germline, CDR1 is SGHDT and CDR2 is YYEEEE. The CDR3 has 13 amino acids. The CDR3 loop reads CASSVKPADTQYF. The CDR3 DNA reads as TGTGCCAGCAGCGTGAAGCCAGCGGATACGCAGTATTTT.